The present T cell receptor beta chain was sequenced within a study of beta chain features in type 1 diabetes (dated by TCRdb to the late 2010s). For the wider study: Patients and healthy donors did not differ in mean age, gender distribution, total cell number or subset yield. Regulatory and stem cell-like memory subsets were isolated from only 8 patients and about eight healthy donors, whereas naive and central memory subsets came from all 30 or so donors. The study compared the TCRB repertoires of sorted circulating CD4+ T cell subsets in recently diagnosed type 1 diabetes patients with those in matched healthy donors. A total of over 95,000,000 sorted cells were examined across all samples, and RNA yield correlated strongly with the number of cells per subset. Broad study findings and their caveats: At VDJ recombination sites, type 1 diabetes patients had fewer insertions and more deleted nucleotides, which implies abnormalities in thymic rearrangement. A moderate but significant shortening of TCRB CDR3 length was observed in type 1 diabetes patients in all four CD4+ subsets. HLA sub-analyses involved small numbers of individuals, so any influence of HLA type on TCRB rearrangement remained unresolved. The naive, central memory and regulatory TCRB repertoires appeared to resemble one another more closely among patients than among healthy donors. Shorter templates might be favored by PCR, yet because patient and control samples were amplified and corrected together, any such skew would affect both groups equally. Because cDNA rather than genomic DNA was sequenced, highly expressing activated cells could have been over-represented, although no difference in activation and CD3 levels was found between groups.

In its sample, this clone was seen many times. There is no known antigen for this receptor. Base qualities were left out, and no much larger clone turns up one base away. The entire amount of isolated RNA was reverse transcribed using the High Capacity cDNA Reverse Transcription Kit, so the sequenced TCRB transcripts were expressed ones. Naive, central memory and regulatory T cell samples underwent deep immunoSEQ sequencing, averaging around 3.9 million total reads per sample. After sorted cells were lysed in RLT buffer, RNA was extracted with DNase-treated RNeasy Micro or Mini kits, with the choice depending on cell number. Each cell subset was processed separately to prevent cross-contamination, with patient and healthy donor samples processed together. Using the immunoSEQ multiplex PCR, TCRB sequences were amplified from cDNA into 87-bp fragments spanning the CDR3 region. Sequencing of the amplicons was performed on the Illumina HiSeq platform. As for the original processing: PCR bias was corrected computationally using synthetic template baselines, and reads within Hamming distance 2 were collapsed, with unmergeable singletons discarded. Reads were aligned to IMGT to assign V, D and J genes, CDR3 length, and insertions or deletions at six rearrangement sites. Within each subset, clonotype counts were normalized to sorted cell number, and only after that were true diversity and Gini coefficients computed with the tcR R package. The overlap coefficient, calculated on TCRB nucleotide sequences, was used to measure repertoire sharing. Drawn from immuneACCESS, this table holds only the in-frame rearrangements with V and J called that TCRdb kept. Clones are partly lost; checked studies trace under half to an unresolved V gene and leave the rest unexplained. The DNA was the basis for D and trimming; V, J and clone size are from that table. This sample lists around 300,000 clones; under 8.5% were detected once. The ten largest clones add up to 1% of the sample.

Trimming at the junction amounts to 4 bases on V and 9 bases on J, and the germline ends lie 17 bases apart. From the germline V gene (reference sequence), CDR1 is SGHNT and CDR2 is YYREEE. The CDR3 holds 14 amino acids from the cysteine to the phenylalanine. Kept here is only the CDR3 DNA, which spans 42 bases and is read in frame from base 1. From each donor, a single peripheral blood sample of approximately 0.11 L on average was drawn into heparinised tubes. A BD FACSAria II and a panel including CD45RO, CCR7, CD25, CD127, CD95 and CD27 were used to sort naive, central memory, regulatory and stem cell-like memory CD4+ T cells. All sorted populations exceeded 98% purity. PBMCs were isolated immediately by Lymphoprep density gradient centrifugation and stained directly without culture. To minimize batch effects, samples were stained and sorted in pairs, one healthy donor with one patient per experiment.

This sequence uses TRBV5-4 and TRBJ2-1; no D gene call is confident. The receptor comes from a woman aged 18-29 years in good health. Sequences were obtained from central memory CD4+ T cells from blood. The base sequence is TGTGCCAGCAGCCCCGGTAAATCCTGGAGTGAGCAGTTCTTC. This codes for CASSPGKSWSEQFF.